Here is one T cell receptor beta chain with its context. Its antigen remains unknown. PCR involved 60 Vbeta and 13 Jbeta primers. The repertoire was sequenced with immunoSEQ multiplex PCR; TCRdb's copy has only in-frame clones and lacks some. This sample's table has 200,000 or so clones. Germline CDR1 reads SGHVS; CDR2 reads FNYEAQ. CDR3 size: 13 residues. V was clipped by 4 bases and J by 6 bases; unmatched bases: 6. The sample is drawn from a study of cytomegalovirus exposure and HLA in healthy donors. General observations from the study: There were 164 TCR beta chains listed as cytomegalovirus-associated.

The TCR originated in a girl aged 2 to 10 in good health and CMV-seropositive. Sequenced sample: PBMCs. The chain recombines TRBV7-6 with TRBJ2-7, with 7 bases identical to TRBD1. The CDR3 DNA reads TGTGCCAGCAGCTCTACACAGGGGTCCGAGCAGTACTTC. Its protein product is CASSSTQGSEQYF.